There are a few counts of the clone carrying this T cell receptor beta chain. Its antigen is unidentified. Fresh 10 ml peripheral blood yielded PBMCs. Amplification of TCR beta CDR3 regions was performed using RNA transcripts as template. The HTBI set primed first-round TCR CDR3 RT-PCR. Via MiXCR, TCRdb re-called the multiplex PCR reads, giving one row per CDR3 protein. This table holds 400,000 to 500,000 distinct CDR3 sequences, roughly 15% found once. Germline V gene data show CDR1 as MNHNS and CDR2 as SASEGT. The length of the CDR3 is 12 residues. After removal of 8 bases from V and 7 bases from J, the junction contained 8 bases not matched to a gene. This entry belongs to a study of T cells in Graves' hyperthyroidism and ophthalmopathy. At the level of the study: Once the initial diagnosis was made, peripheral blood was obtained before any treatment. General study findings and limits: The model predicted ophthalmopathy a median roughly 6.5 months before onset.

The chain carries TRBV6-1 and TRBJ2-7, with TRBD2 matching 7 bases. This receptor was obtained from a man between 18 and 35 years old with Graves' ophthalmopathy. The sample was blood. The CDR3 loop is CASWETRGEQYF. The CDR3 region has the DNA TGTGCCAGCTGGGAGACGCGGGGGGAGCAGTACTTC.